Below are 15 T cell receptor beta chains sequenced from a single sample in a study of T cell repertoires in cytomegalovirus infection. TCRdb analysed the reads with MiXCR anew, one entry per CDR3 protein. The sample carries approximately 910,000 distinct CDR3 sequences, around 32% recorded once. These receptors have no identified antigens. Sequenced here: cultured CD8+ T cells from PBMCs, sampled from culture after CMV antigen stimulation. These receptors were collected from a human donor in good health (CMV status not recorded). Some clones in this sample may be carry-over from other donors' samples.

This clonotype was seen ten or more times. The V and J genes are TRBV28 and TRBJ1-1; 12 bases fit TRBD1. With V trimmed by 4 bases and J by 5 bases, 8 bases remained unmatched. Germline V gene sequence: CDR1 MDHEN, CDR2 SYDVKM. The CDR3 spans 16 residues. The CDR3 sequence: CASSSRDRGLGTEAFF. In DNA, the CDR3 is TGTGCCAGCAGTTCCCGGGACAGGGGGCTGGGAACTGAAGCTTTCTTT.

This clonotype has just a few counts. This sequence joins TRBV28 and TRBJ2-7; perhaps TRBD1 as D (7 bases). CDR1 is MDHEN and CDR2 is SYDVKM in the germline V gene. The CDR3 runs 15 residues. With 5 bases removed from V and 4 bases from J, the gap between germline ends came to 18 bases. As DNA, the CDR3 is TGTGCCAGCAGTCCCAGATCAGGGGGGCTTTACGAGCAGTACGTC. Its translation is CASSPRSGGLYEQYV.

This clonotype was detected a few times. The J gene is TRBJ2-1, the V gene TRBV12-3 or TRBV12-4; TRBD1 matches 11 bases. The J segment lost 4 bases and the V segment lost 7 bases, leaving 6 bases of the junction unmatched. The CDR3 has 15 residues. The CDR3 DNA sequence: TGTGCCAGCACCACGGGACAGGGGGAATACAATGAGCAGTTCTTC. Translated: CASTTGQGEYNEQFF.

This clonotype was found a few times. J is TRBJ2-5 and V is TRBV27; D is unclear. Trimming pared 6 bases from V and 5 bases from J, leaving 13 bases between. Germline CDR1 and CDR2: MNHEY and SMNVEV (reference sequence). The CDR3 consists of 13 residues. For the CDR3, the DNA is TGTGCCAGCAGCCGCGGCGGTGACGAGACCCAGTACTTC. Protein: CASSRGGDETQYF.

The chain recombines TRBV7-9 with TRBJ1-2, with 11 bases aligning to TRBD1. Germline CDR1 reads SEHNR; CDR2 reads FQNEAQ (reference sequence). V was clipped by 2 bases and J by 8 bases; unmatched bases: 13. The CDR3 has 17 residues. The CDR3 DNA is TGTGCCAGCAGCTTATTGAAATTTGGACAGGGGGCCGGCGGCTACACCTTC. Translation gives CASSLLKFGQGAGGYTF.

This chain links TRBV19 with TRBJ2-7; possible D gene TRBD1, 6 bases. Deletions cut 1 base from V and 4 bases from J, with 11 bases between. The germline V gene has CDR1 LNHDA and CDR2 SQIVND (reference sequence). This CDR3 spans 14 amino acids. The CDR3 sequence: CASSIGTGLYEQYV. Here the CDR3 DNA reads TGTGCCAGTAGTATAGGTACAGGGTTGTACGAGCAGTACGTC.

This clonotype appeared a few times. The chain couples TRBV5-4 to TRBJ2-3; D may be TRBD2 (6 bases). The CDR3 is 18 residues long. V gave up 4 bases and J gave up 3 bases, with 24 bases separating them. Per the germline V gene, CDR1 is SGHNT and CDR2 is YYREEE (reference sequence). In nucleotides, the CDR3 is TGTGCCAGCAGCCACAGGCCTGCCCGCGGGACTCTTACAGATACGCAGTATTTT. Amino acids: CASSHRPARGTLTDTQYF.

This clonotype was found a few times. This chain links TRBV6-5 with TRBJ1-2; 7 positions match TRBD1. With 2 bases clipped from V and 5 bases from J, the junction kept 8 bases outside the gene matches. CDR3 size: 15 residues. Germline V gene sequence: CDR1 MNHEY, CDR2 SVGAGI. The CDR3 DNA reads TGTGCCAGCAGTTACGCGATCAGGGGGGGATATGGCTACACCTTC. It yields the protein CASSYAIRGGYGYTF.

This clonotype has a count of ten or more. The V gene is TRBV7-8, the J gene TRBJ1-4, with 7 positions matching TRBD1. The CDR3 has 18 residues. Germline-derived CDR1 and CDR2 are SGHVS and FQNEAQ. Trimming took 5 bases from V and 5 from J; bases not matched to a gene: 17. DNA for the CDR3: TGTGCCAGCAGCCCTAGGGGGCCAGACCAAGGGCCGAATGAAAAACTGTTTTTT. Its translation: CASSPRGPDQGPNEKLFF.

V and J are TRBV7-9 and TRBJ1-2, with TRBD1 matching over 10 bases. The germline CDR1 and CDR2 sequences are SEHNR and FQNEAQ (reference sequence). This CDR3 has 15 amino acids. V trimming: 1 base; J trimming: 2 bases; junction bases outside the gene matches: 1. The CDR3 here is CASSLVGQGNYGYTF. CDR3 DNA sequence: TGTGCCAGCAGCTTAGTGGGACAGGGGAACTATGGCTACACCTTC.

V and J are TRBV13 and TRBJ1-1; no firm D call. CDR1 and CDR2 from the germline V gene are PRHDT and FYEKMQ (reference sequence). The CDR3 sequence is 11 residues long. The germline V and J ends were trimmed by 6 bases and 10 bases, with 12 bases remaining between them. The CDR3 coding sequence is TGTGCCAGCAGGAGAAATAACGGAGCTTTCTTT. Translated, it gives CASRRNNGAFF.

For this clonotype: Just one base apart from a much larger clone, this may be a read error. The rearrangement links TRBV7-8 to TRBJ1-5; D not resolved. Germline assignment: CDR1 SGHVS and CDR2 FQNEAQ. The CDR3 is 15 residues long. The CDR3: CVSSEAKGGNQPQHF. CDR3 nucleotides: TGTGTCAGCAGCGAAGCGAAAGGAGGCAATCAGCCCCAGCATTTT.

This clonotype was seen a few times. The CDR3 bases are TGTGCCAGCAGTTACACACCGGGACTAAACACCGGGGAGCTGTTTTTT. Residues: CASSYTPGLNTGELFF. The rearrangement joins TRBV6-5 to TRBJ2-2; 7 positions match TRBD2. V trimming: 2 bases; J trimming: 2 bases; junction bases outside the gene matches: 5. CDR1 and CDR2 (germline): MNHEY, SVGAGI. The CDR3 covers 16 residues.

Concerning this clonotype itself: An end of the junction differs from the germline gene, which may be a read error. V is TRBV4-1 and J is TRBJ2-1; the match to TRBD1 covers 12 bases. CDR1 is MGHRA and CDR2 is YSYEKL in the germline V gene. The CDR3 runs 16 residues. The CDR3, as DNA: TGTGCCAGCAGCCCGGGACAGGGGGCATCCTACAATGAGCAGTTCTTC. Its protein product is CASSPGQGASYNEQFF.

Only a few counts were recorded for this clonotype. This chain connects TRBV7-3 to TRBJ2-3, with D tentatively TRBD2 (6 bases). The CDR3 loop spans 15 amino acids. Germline V gene lookup returns CDR1 SGHTA and CDR2 FQGTGA. With 5 bases removed from V and 6 bases from J, the gap between germline ends came to 18 bases. The CDR3 DNA is TGTGCCAGCAGCGGCCCGGGACTTGAGTCGGATACGCAGTATTTT. It codes for CASSGPGLESDTQYF. Using reference TRBV7-3 and TRBJ2-3 for the parts outside the CDR3, the full variable domain is GAGVSQTPSNKVTEKGKYVELRCDPISGHTALYWYRQSLGQGPEFLIYFQGTGAADDSGLPNDRFFAVRPEGSVSTLKIQRTERGDSAVYLCASSGPGLESDTQYFGPGTRLTVL.